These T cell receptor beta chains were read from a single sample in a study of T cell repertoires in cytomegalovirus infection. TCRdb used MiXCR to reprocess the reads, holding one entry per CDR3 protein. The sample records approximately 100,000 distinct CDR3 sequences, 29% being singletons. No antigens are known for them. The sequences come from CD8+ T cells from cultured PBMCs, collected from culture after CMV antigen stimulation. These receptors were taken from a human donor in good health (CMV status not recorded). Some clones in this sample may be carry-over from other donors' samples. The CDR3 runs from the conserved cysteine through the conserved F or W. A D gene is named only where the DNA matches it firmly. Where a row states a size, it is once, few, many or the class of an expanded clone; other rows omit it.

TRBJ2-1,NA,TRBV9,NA,CASSDNLGALDEQFF,TGTGCCAGCAGCGATAACCTCGGAGCGTTGGATGAGCAGTTCTTC
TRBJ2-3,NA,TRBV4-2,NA,CASSQRSLTDTQYF,TGTGCCAGCAGCCAGAGGTCCCTCACAGATACGCAGTATTTT
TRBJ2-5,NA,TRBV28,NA,CASSFPPEGGIIQETQYF,TGTGCCAGCAGTTTTCCCCCTGAAGGGGGGATTATACAAGAGACCCAGTACTTC
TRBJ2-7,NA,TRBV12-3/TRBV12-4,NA,CASSYTRAEQYF,TGTGCCAGCAGCTATACTAGAGCCGAGCAGTACTTC
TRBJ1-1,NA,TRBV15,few,CATSSRYWPEELNTEAFF,TGTGCCACCAGCAGCCGGTACTGGCCAGAGGAACTTAACACTGAAGCTTTCTTT
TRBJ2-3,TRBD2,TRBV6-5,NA,CASSYGGAGVTTDTQYF,TGTGCCAGCAGTTACGGGGGAGCGGGGGTTACCACAGATACGCAGTATTTT
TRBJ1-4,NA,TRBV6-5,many,CASSYGTGPSTNEKLFF,TGTGCCAGCAGTTACGGGACCGGACCCTCAACTAATGAAAAACTGTTTTTT
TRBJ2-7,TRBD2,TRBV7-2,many,CASSWSGGAYEQYF,TGTGCCAGCAGCTGGAGCGGGGGAGCCTACGAGCAGTACTTC
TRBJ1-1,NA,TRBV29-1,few,CSVPTPTSQTEAFF,TGCAGCGTCCCCACCCCCACTTCCCAGACTGAAGCTTTCTTT
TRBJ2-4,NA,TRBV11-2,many,CASSFPTENIQYF,TGTGCCAGCAGCTTCCCGACAGAAAACATTCAGTACTTC
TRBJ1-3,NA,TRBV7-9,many,CASSLRDSGNTIYF,TGTGCCAGCAGCTTACGGGACTCTGGAAACACCATATATTTT
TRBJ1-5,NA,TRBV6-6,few,CASSHRDRSNQPQHF,TGTGCCAGCAGTCACAGGGACCGTAGCAATCAGCCCCAGCATTTT
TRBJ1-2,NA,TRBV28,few,CASSFANLLFNYGYTF,TGTGCCAGCAGTTTCGCCAACCTACTATTTAACTATGGCTACACCTTC
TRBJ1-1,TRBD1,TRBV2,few,CASSSRDSSFQPEAFF,TGTGCCAGCAGTTCCCGGGACAGCTCCTTCCAGCCTGAAGCTTTCTTT
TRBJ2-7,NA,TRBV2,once,CASRENGGATYEQYF,TGTGCCAGCAGGGAGAATGGCGGGGCAACCTACGAGCAGTACTTC
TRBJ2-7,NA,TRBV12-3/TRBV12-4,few,CASSQAGSEQYF,TGTGCCAGCAGTCAGGCAGGGAGCGAGCAGTACTTC
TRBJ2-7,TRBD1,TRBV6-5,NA,CASSYGGTGGYEQYF,TGTGCCAGCAGTTACGGGGGGACAGGGGGGTACGAGCAGTACTTC
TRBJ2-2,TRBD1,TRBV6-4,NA,CATTPGQGRTGELFF,TGTGCCACCACACCGGGACAGGGTAGAACCGGGGAGCTGTTTTTT
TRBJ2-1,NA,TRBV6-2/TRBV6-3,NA,CASLLGGLYNEQFF,TGTGCCAGCCTGCTGGGGGGGCTTTACAATGAGCAGTTCTTC
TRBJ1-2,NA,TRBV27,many,CATNTPQRGYTF,TGTGCCACCAACACTCCTCAACGGGGCTACACCTTC
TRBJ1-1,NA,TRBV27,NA,CASSLSRGSEAFF,TGTGCCAGCAGTTTATCTAGGGGTTCTGAAGCTTTCTTT
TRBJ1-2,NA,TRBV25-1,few,CASSDWGAHYGYTF,TGTGCCAGCAGTGATTGGGGGGCCCACTATGGCTACACCTTC
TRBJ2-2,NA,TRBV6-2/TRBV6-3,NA,CASSGGTGTGELFF,TGTGCCAGCAGTGGGGGGACTGGCACCGGGGAGCTGTTTTTT
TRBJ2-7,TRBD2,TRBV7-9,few,CASSRTGGAPTYEQYF,TGTGCCAGCAGCCGAACGGGGGGGGCGCCTACCTACGAGCAGTACTTC
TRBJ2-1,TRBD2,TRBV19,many,CASSLAGAPNEQFF,TGTGCCAGTAGTCTAGCGGGGGCTCCCAATGAGCAGTTCTTC
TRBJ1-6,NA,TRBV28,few,CASSLGVRAPLHF,TGTGCCAGCAGTTTAGGGGTTAGGGCACCCCTCCACTTT
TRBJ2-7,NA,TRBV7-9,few,CASSLVLGGEQYF,TGTGCCAGCAGCTTAGTTTTGGGAGGCGAGCAGTACTTC
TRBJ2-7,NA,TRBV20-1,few,CSASRRGKLYEQYF,TGCAGTGCTAGCCGCAGGGGAAAACTCTACGAGCAGTACTTC
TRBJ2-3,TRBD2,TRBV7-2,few,CASRVQAGGPGDTQYF,TGTGCCAGCAGAGTCCAAGCGGGGGGGCCCGGAGATACGCAGTATTTT
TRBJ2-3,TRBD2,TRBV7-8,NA,CASSQLANTDTQYF,TGTGCCAGCAGCCAACTAGCGAATACAGATACGCAGTATTTT
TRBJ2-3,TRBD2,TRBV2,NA,CASSEGASGGYTDTQYF,TGTGCCAGCAGTGAAGGCGCTAGCGGGGGTTACACAGATACGCAGTATTTT
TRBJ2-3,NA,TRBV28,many,CASSFSGPGDTQYF,TGTGCCAGCAGTTTTTCCGGACCTGGGGATACGCAGTATTTT
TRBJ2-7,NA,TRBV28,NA,CASSLSTQNYEQYF,TGTGCCAGCAGTTTGTCCACTCAGAACTACGAGCAGTACTTC
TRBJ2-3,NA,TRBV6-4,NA,CASSEDAAFSTDTQYF,TGTGCCAGCAGTGAAGACGCGGCATTTAGCACAGATACGCAGTATTTT
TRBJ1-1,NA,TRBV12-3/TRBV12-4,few,CASSSLGSGAFF,TGTGCCAGCTCCTCTCTTGGAAGTGGAGCTTTCTTT
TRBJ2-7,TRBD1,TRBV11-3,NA,CASSLGVTGSYEQYF,TGTGCCAGCAGCTTAGGTGTGACAGGGAGCTACGAGCAGTACTTC
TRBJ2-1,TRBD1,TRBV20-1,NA,CSATLNRGWYNEQFF,TGCAGTGCCACCCTTAACAGGGGGTGGTATAATGAGCAGTTCTTC
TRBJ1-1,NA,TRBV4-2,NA,CASSQEEGINTEAFF,TGTGCCAGCAGCCAAGAGGAGGGGATAAACACTGAAGCTTTCTTT
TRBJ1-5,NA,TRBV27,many,CASSLGRGGQPQHF,TGTGCCAGCAGTTTGGGCAGGGGCGGTCAGCCCCAGCATTTT
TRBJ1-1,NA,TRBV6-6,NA,CASTLQGSTEAFF,TGTGCCAGCACCTTACAGGGTTCCACTGAAGCTTTCTTT
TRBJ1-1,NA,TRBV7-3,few,CASSLSVRGEAFF,TGTGCCAGCAGCCTATCGGTCCGGGGAGAAGCTTTCTTT
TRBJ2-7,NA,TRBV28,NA,CASSLRTELPYEQYF,TGTGCCAGCAGTTTAAGGACGGAGCTTCCCTACGAGCAGTACTTC
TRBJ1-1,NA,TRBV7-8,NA,CASSLDSMNTEAFF,TGTGCCAGCAGCTTAGATAGCATGAACACTGAAGCTTTCTTT
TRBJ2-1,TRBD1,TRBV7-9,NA,CASSLVQGDVDEQFF,TGTGCCAGCAGCTTAGTCCAGGGGGATGTGGATGAGCAGTTCTTC
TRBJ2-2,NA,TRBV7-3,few,CASSLSPGELFF,TGTGCCAGCAGCTTAAGTCCAGGGGAGCTGTTTTTT
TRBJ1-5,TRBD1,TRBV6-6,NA,CASSPRDRNSNQPQHF,TGTGCCAGCAGCCCCCGGGACAGAAATAGCAATCAGCCCCAGCATTTT
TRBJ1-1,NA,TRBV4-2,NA,CASSHEGVNTEAFF,TGTGCCAGCAGCCACGAGGGGGTGAACACTGAAGCTTTCTTT